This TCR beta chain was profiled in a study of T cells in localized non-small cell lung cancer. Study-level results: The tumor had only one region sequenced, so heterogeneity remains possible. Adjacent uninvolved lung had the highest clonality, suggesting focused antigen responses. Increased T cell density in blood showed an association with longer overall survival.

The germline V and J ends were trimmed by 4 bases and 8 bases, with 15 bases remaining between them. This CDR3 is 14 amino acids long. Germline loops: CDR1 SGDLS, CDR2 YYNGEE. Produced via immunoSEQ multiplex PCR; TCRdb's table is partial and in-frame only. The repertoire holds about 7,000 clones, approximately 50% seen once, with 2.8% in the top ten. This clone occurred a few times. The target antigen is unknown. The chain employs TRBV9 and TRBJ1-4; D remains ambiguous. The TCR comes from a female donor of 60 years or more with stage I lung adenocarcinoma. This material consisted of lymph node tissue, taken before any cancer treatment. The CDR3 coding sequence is TGTGCCAGCAGCCCCCAAGCATGGGGAGAAAAACTGTTTTTT. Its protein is CASSPQAWGEKLFF.